The 19 T cell receptor beta chains below all came from one sample that was sequenced in a study of T-cell reconstitution after alpha-beta-depleted transplantation in children. The library targeted TCRbeta and was prepared with unique molecular identifiers. TCRdb itself ran the PCR reads through MiXCR, one entry per CDR3 protein. The profile covers 84,000 or so distinct CDR3 sequences, with about 16% appearing a single time and roughly 21% taken by the ten largest. The source was PBMCs, mostly from graft donor cells, collected 180 days after TCRalphabeta/CD19-depleted stem cell transplant. All receptors come from a male patient aged 2-15 years who had a stem cell transplant for acute lymphoblastic leukemia, so the T cells may come from the graft donor.

The chain has TRBV12-3 or TRBV12-4 and TRBJ2-3, with 12 nucleotides matching TRBD2. Trimming removed 6 bases from V and 5 bases from J; junction bases left unmatched: 9. CDR3 length equals 16 residues. CDR3: CASSPGSSGGVDTQYF. The CDR3 coding sequence is TGTGCCAGCAGCCCCGGCTCTAGCGGGGGGGTAGATACGCAGTATTTT.

V and J are TRBV7-2 and TRBJ2-7, with TRBD1 matching over 9 bases. The CDR3 totals 15 residues. CDR1 and CDR2 from the germline V gene are SGHTA and FQGNSA. V shed 7 bases, J shed 4 bases, and the junction held 11 bases outside the gene matches. Written as DNA, the CDR3 is TGTGCCAGCACCCATTTTACAGGGGGCGTGTACGAGCAGTACTTC. This encodes CASTHFTGGVYEQYF.

CDR3 sequence: CAISVVVGSQGPKQYF. The CDR3 region has the DNA TGTGCCATCAGTGTAGTAGTAGGGTCCCAGGGTCCCAAGCAGTACTTC. The chain combines TRBV10-3 with TRBJ2-7; D is possibly TRBD1 (5 bases). V was trimmed by 4 bases and J by 8 bases, leaving 24 bases between them. The germline V gene has CDR1 ENHRY and CDR2 SYGVKD. The CDR3 loop spans 16 amino acids.

The chain has TRBV7-9 and TRBJ2-4; 7 nucleotides match TRBD1. Germline CDR1 is SEHNR and CDR2 is FQNEAQ (reference sequence). The CDR3 covers 16 residues. Germline trimming cut 5 bases from V and 5 bases from J; bases unmatched to any gene: 12. In DNA, the CDR3 is TGTGCCAGCAGCCCTAGGCAAGGGGGCCTGCAAAACATTCAGTACTTC. It codes for CASSPRQGGLQNIQYF.

The chain uses TRBV11-1 and TRBJ2-7; TRBD1 aligns across 9 bases. V lost 3 bases and J lost 5; bases outside the gene matches: 17. There are 18 residues in the CDR3. CDR1 is SGHAT, CDR2 FQDESV, per germline (reference sequence). In DNA, the CDR3 is TGTGCCAGCAGCTTTCCCGGGACAGGGTCCCTCTCTGTCCACGAGCAGTACTTC. As protein: CASSFPGTGSLSVHEQYF.

In its sample, this clonotype was seen a few times. The V gene is TRBV5-6, the J gene TRBJ1-6; a weak D match, TRBD1 (6 bases). CDR3 length equals 16 residues. Per the germline V gene, CDR1 is SGHDT and CDR2 is YYEEEE. Deletions cut 4 bases from V and 7 bases from J, with 18 bases between. The CDR3 nucleotides read TGTGCCAGCAGCCCCCAGGGGAAGGAGGAAAATTCACCCCTCCACTTT. This codes for CASSPQGKEENSPLHF.

V is TRBV20-1 and J is TRBJ2-2; D gene uncertain. Germline V gene data show CDR1 as DFQATT and CDR2 as SNEGSKA (reference sequence). V lost 3 bases to trimming and J lost 0 bases, with 5 bases between them. The CDR3 is 13 amino acids. This CDR3 reads CSASLANTGELFF. The CDR3 DNA follows: TGCAGTGCTAGTCTCGCGAACACCGGGGAGCTGTTTTTT.

This clonotype was detected only a few times. The rearrangement links TRBV20-1 to TRBJ2-3; 12 nucleotides agree with TRBD2. Trimming at V came to 1 base and at J to 2 bases, leaving 1 base not matched to a gene. The CDR3 has 15 amino acids. Germline-derived CDR1 and CDR2 are DFQATT and SNEGSKA (reference sequence). CDR3 region: CSARGLAGVTDTQYF. The CDR3 nucleotides are TGCAGTGCTAGAGGACTAGCGGGGGTCACAGATACGCAGTATTTT.

For the CDR3, the DNA is TGTGCCAGCAACCGGGGGACAGATACGCAGTATTTT. Its translation: CASNRGTDTQYF. The chain joins TRBV12-3 or TRBV12-4 to TRBJ2-3; TRBD2 is a possible D gene (6 bases). V lost 7 bases and J lost 3, with 8 bases in between. The CDR3 totals 12 residues.

This sequence joins TRBV20-1 and TRBJ2-3, with D unresolved. The V end lost 2 bases, the J end lost 0 bases, and 12 bases lay between the germline ends. Germline lookup yields CDR1 DFQATT and CDR2 SNEGSKA (reference sequence). The CDR3 runs to 15 residues. CDR3 in amino acids: CSARSAKTSTDTQYF. The CDR3 DNA sequence: TGCAGTGCTAGATCGGCCAAGACTAGCACAGATACGCAGTATTTT.

The chain has TRBV7-2 and TRBJ2-1; the match to TRBD2 covers 12 bases. The CDR3 runs to 15 residues. Losses at the gene ends were 6 bases for V and 4 bases for J; bases not matched to a gene: 4. CDR1 and CDR2 (germline): SGHTA, FQGNSA. CDR3 sequence: CASSASGGEYNEQFF. CDR3 nucleotides: TGTGCCAGCAGTGCTAGCGGGGGGGAATACAATGAGCAGTTCTTC.

V usage is TRBV7-6 and J usage is TRBJ1-6; D is uncertain. Germline V gene data show CDR1 as SGHVS and CDR2 as FNYEAQ. The V and J ends lost 1 base and 8 bases respectively, with 12 bases between them. CDR3 length: 15 residues. CDR3 sequence (DNA): TGTGCCAGCAGCTTAGACGGACCCTGGGATTCACCCCTCCACTTT. Translated: CASSLDGPWDSPLHF.

This clonotype was found a few times. The chain is built from TRBV7-8 and TRBJ1-1, with 9 bases identical to TRBD1. The germline gives CDR1 SGHVS, CDR2 FQNEAQ. J was trimmed by 1 base and V by 5 bases; bases with no gene match: 8. This CDR3 is built from 16 residues. The CDR3 DNA follows: TGTGCCAGCAGCCGTCGTCGACAGGGGGAGAACACTGAAGCTTTCTTT. Protein sequence: CASSRRRQGENTEAFF.

The table lists this clonotype with a few counts. The V and J genes are TRBV4-2 and TRBJ2-7, with 10 bases identical to TRBD2. Germline trimming cut 4 bases from V and 7 bases from J; bases unmatched to any gene: 10. Germline values: CDR1 LGHNA, CDR2 YNFKEQ. This CDR3 region has 15 residues. The CDR3 loop reads CASSPGLAIIPEQYF. Here the CDR3 DNA reads TGTGCCAGCAGCCCGGGACTAGCGATCATCCCGGAGCAGTACTTC.

In its sample, this clonotype was seen a few times. The chain combines TRBV6-5 with TRBJ1-1; D unresolved. Germline values: CDR1 MNHEY, CDR2 SVGAGI. Trimming pared 7 bases from V and 0 bases from J, leaving 9 bases between. This CDR3 spans 13 amino acids. Here the CDR3 reads CASKLEMNTEAFF. CDR3 DNA sequence: TGTGCCAGCAAGTTGGAAATGAACACTGAAGCTTTCTTT.

This sequence joins TRBV6-2 or TRBV6-3 and TRBJ2-7, with D possibly being TRBD2 (6 bases). Germline assignment: CDR1 MNHEY and CDR2 SVGEGT. CDR3 length equals 17 residues. With 5 bases removed from V and 0 bases from J, the gap between germline ends came to 20 bases. This chain's CDR3 is CASSDPSSGGSSYEQYF. For the CDR3, the DNA is TGTGCCAGCAGTGATCCCAGTAGCGGTGGGAGCTCCTACGAGCAGTACTTC.

This clonotype was counted between two and nine times. The chain carries TRBV20-1 and TRBJ1-2; D is uncertain. From germline, CDR1 is DFQATT and CDR2 SNEGSKA (reference sequence). The V and J ends lost 6 bases and 4 bases respectively, with 15 bases between them. This CDR3 comprises 13 residues. The CDR3 spells CSATDPPGYGYTF. The CDR3 DNA follows: TGCAGTGCAACAGACCCACCCGGCTATGGCTACACCTTC.

V gene TRBV6-2 or TRBV6-3 combines with J gene TRBJ1-2; perhaps TRBD1 as D (5 bases). V was pared by 7 bases and J by 3 bases, with 24 bases between. CDR3 length: 17 residues. Germline V CDR1 and CDR2: MNHEY, SVGEGT. The CDR3 DNA is TGTGCCAGCACCTTTCGGGGGACGGTCAAGTCCTACTATGGCTACACCTTC. This encodes CASTFRGTVKSYYGYTF.

The V call is TRBV5-4, the J call TRBJ2-2; 14 nucleotides agree with TRBD2. Germline CDR1 SGHNT, CDR2 YYREEE (reference sequence). This CDR3 is 20 amino acids long. V gave up 0 bases and J gave up 1 base; unmatched junction bases: 8. CDR3 protein: CASSLEAGLAGGLNTGELFF. CDR3 DNA sequence: TGTGCCAGCAGCTTGGAGGCTGGACTAGCGGGGGGTCTGAACACCGGGGAGCTGTTTTTT.